These 10 T cell receptor beta chains came from one sample sequenced in a study of T-cell memory formation after mild COVID-19 (dated by TCRdb to about 2021). The library came from 5' RACE. The sample was run on an Illumina NovaSeq 6000. TCRdb redid the processing of the public reads, applying fastp at Q25 and MiXCR, and retained in-frame beta chains. Rows with one shared CDR3 protein collapse into an entry with the most common genes and DNA. The sample has over 350,000 distinct CDR3 sequences on record, approximately 24% of them singletons. The top ten constitute 7% to 9.5% of the sample. Sequenced sample: PBMCs or a T cell subset sorted from them (not recorded which). The receptors originated from an adult woman who had mild COVID-19 (a few samples of this study predate the infection). The sample titles of this study are shuffled in the database, so cell type and time point are left out; the donor was told from shared clones.

This clonotype was observed a handful of times. The chain links TRBV12-3 or TRBV12-4 to TRBJ1-2; D unclear. This CDR3 is 14 amino acids long. Trimming stripped 6 bases from V and 3 bases from J, with 14 bases between. The CDR3 coding sequence is TGTGCCAGCAGAAAGGCCGGGAGAGACTATGGCTACACCTTC. It is translated as CASRKAGRDYGYTF.

The gene calls are TRBV28 and TRBJ1-5; 11 bases are shared with TRBD1. The ends lost 7 bases at V and 6 bases at J; junction bases unmatched: 11. There are 16 residues in the CDR3. Germline CDR1 reads MDHEN; CDR2 reads SYDVKM. The CDR3 region has the DNA TGTGCCAGCACTCCTCGGGGACAGGGGGAGGGTCAGCCCCAGCATTTT. This sequence encodes CASTPRGQGEGQPQHF. Full variable domain (rest looked up from reference TRBV28 and TRBJ1-5): DVKVTQSSRYLVKRTGEKVFLECVQDMDHENMFWYRQDPGLGLRLIYFSYDVKMKEKGDIPEGYSVSREKKERFSLILESASTNQTSMYLCASTPRGQGEGQPQHFGDGTRLSIL.

CDR3 bases: TGTGCCAGCAGCTTACAGGGGAAGGGCACTGAAGCTTTCTTT. Encoded protein: CASSLQGKGTEAFF. The V and J genes are TRBV7-9 and TRBJ1-1; D is perhaps TRBD1 (6 bases). The germline CDR1 and CDR2 sequences are SEHNR and FQNEAQ (reference sequence). This CDR3 is built from 14 residues. V dropped 2 bases and J dropped 4 bases, with 11 bases sitting between them.

The V and J genes are TRBV9 and TRBJ2-3; 13 bases match TRBD2. The CDR3 is 16 amino acids. J was trimmed by 3 bases and V by 6 bases; bases with no gene match: 7. Germline V gene sequence: CDR1 SGDLS, CDR2 YYNGEE. The CDR3 protein is CASTRTSGSSTDTQYF. The CDR3 DNA is TGTGCCAGCACTAGGACTAGCGGGAGTTCGACAGATACGCAGTATTTT.

The V call is TRBV5-6, the J call TRBJ1-2; D is uncertain. Trimming took 4 bases from V and 8 from J, leaving 18 bases between them. Germline CDR1 reads SGHDT; CDR2 reads YYEEEE. CDR3 length: 14 amino acids. The CDR3 DNA is TGTGCCAGCAGCCCGGACTCAGGACTTGTCGGCTACACCTTC. This codes for CASSPDSGLVGYTF.

The chain links TRBV11-2 to TRBJ2-1; unclear D gene. The CDR3 totals 13 residues. V lost 7 bases and J 0 bases, leaving 7 bases between the germline ends. In germline, CDR1 is SGHAT, CDR2 FQNNGV. The CDR3 DNA is TGTGCCAGCATTGAAGGCTCCTACAATGAGCAGTTCTTC. Protein sequence: CASIEGSYNEQFF. Full variable domain (outside the CDR3, taken from reference TRBV11-2 and TRBJ2-1): EAGVAQSPRYKIIEKRQSVAFWCNPISGHATLYWYQQILGQGPKLLIQFQNNGVVDDSQLPKDRFSAERLKGVDSTLKIQPAKLEDSAVYLCASIEGSYNEQFFGPGTRLTVL.

This chain joins TRBV7-6 and TRBJ2-1; unclear D gene. This CDR3 contains 14 residues. Trimming removed 4 bases at V and 4 bases at J, with 11 bases between. Germline V gene lookup returns CDR1 SGHVS and CDR2 FNYEAQ. CDR3 coding DNA: TGTGCCAGCAGCTCCCAGGACGGATACAATGAGCAGTTCTTC. Amino acid sequence: CASSSQDGYNEQFF.

V gene TRBV2 combines with J gene TRBJ2-4; 9 bases line up with TRBD2. V dropped 6 bases and J dropped 2; count of bases not matched to a gene: 8. CDR3 length: 16 amino acids. Germline-derived CDR1 and CDR2 are SNHLY and FYNNEI. The CDR3 here is CASRREGGRTKNIQYF. For the CDR3, the DNA is TGTGCCAGCAGGCGGGAGGGGGGTCGAACCAAAAACATTCAGTACTTC.

This chain links TRBV12-3 or TRBV12-4 with TRBJ1-1; 8 positions agree with TRBD1. Germline trimming cut 6 bases from V and 2 bases from J; bases unmatched to any gene: 11. The CDR3 loop spans 16 amino acids. The DNA for the CDR3 is TGTGCCAGCAGAAATATGCAGGGGGCCCGTAACACTGAAGCTTTCTTT. Translating it yields CASRNMQGARNTEAFF.

This clonotype appeared a few times. This sequence joins TRBV7-6 and TRBJ1-1; D perhaps matches TRBD1 (5 bases). The CDR3 totals 15 residues. Trimming took 5 bases from V and 6 from J, leaving 19 bases between them. Germline CDR1 is SGHVS and CDR2 is FNYEAQ. The CDR3 nucleotides read TGTGCCAGCAGCCCTGGGGCGGGACTTGTGGCTGAAGCTTTCTTT. Translating gives CASSPGAGLVAEAFF.